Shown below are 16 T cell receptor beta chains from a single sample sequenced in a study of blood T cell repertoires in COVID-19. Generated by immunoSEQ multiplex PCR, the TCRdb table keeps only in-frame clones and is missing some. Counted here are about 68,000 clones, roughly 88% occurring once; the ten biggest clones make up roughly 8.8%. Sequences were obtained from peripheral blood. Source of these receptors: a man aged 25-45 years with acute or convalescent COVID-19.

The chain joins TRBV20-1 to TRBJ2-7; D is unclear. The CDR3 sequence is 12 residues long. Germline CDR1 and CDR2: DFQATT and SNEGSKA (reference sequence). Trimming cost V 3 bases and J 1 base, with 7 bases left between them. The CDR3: CSASLQSYEQYF. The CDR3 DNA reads TGCAGTGCTAGTCTGCAGTCCTACGAGCAGTACTTC.

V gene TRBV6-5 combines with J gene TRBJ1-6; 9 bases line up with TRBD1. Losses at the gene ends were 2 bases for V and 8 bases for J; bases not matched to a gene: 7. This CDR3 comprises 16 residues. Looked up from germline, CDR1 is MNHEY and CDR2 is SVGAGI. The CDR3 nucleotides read TGTGCCAGCAGTTACGGGAGGGACAGGGTGCATTCACCCCTCCACTTT. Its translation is CASSYGRDRVHSPLHF.

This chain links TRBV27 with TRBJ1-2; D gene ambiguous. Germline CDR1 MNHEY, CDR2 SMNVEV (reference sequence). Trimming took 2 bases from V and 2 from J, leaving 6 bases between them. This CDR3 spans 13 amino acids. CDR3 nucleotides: TGTGCCAGCAGTTTAAGAGGGAACTATGGCTACACCTTC. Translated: CASSLRGNYGYTF.

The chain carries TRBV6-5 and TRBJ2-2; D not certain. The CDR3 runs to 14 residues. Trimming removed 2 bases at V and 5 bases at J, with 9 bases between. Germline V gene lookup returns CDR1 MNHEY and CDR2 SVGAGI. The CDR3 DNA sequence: TGTGCCAGCAGTTACGGAGCCAGAACCGGGGAGCTGTTTTTT. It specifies CASSYGARTGELFF.

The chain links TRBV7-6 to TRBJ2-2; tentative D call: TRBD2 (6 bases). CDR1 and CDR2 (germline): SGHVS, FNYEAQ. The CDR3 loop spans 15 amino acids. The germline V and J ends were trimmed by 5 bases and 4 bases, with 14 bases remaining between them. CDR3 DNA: TGTGCCAGCAGCCCTCAACTAGCCCCCACCGGGGAGCTGTTTTTT. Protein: CASSPQLAPTGELFF.

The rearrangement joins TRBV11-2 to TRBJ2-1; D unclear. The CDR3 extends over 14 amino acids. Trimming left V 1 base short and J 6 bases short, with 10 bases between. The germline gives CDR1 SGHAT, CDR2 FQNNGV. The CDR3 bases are TGTGCCAGCAGCTTAGGGGCTCCTCCCAATGAGCAGTTCTTC. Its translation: CASSLGAPPNEQFF.

CDR3 bases: TGTGCCAGCAGTTACGATTCCCCTGCGACAGGGTTTGAGACCCAGTACTTC. It yields the protein CASSYDSPATGFETQYF. V usage is TRBV6-2 or TRBV6-3 and J usage is TRBJ2-5; 7 bases are a match to TRBD1. The CDR3 is 17 residues long. Germline V gene lookup returns CDR1 MNHEY and CDR2 SVGEGT. Losses at the gene ends were 2 bases for V and 5 bases for J; bases not matched to a gene: 14.

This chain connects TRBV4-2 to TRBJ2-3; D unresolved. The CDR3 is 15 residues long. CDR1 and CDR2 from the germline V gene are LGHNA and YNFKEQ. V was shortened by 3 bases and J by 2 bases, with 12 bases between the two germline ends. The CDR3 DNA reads TGTGCCAGCAGCCATACGAGAACTTTCACAGATACGCAGTATTTT. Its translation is CASSHTRTFTDTQYF.

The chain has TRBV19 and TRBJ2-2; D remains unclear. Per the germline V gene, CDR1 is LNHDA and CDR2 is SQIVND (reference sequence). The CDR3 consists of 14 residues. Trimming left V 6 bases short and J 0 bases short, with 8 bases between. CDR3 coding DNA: TGTGCCAGTAGACCGTTAGCGAACACCGGGGAGCTGTTTTTT. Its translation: CASRPLANTGELFF.

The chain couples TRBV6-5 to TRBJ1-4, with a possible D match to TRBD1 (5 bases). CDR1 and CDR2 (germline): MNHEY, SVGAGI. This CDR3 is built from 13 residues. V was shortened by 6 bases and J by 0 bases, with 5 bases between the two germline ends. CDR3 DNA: TGTGCCAGCAGGGACACAACTAATGAAAAACTGTTTTTT. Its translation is CASRDTTNEKLFF.

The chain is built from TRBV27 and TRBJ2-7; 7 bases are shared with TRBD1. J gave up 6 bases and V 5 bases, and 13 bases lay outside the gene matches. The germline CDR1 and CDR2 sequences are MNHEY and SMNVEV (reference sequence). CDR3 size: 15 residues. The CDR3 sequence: CASSRYQGVSSEQYF. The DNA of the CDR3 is TGTGCCAGCAGTCGGTATCAGGGGGTCTCGTCCGAGCAGTACTTC.

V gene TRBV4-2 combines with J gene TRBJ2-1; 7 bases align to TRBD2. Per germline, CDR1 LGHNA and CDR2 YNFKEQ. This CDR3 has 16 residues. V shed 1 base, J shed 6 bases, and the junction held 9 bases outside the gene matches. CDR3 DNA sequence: TGTGCCAGCAGCCAAGGGAGCGGGACCCCCGGCAATGAGCAGTTCTTC. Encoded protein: CASSQGSGTPGNEQFF.

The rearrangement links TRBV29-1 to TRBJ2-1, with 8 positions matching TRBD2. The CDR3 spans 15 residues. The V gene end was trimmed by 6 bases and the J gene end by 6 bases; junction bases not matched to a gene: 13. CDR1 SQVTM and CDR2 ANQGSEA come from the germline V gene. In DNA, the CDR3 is TGCAGCGTCGCGGGGACCGGGACTAGAATCAATGAGCAGTTCTTC. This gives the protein CSVAGTGTRINEQFF.

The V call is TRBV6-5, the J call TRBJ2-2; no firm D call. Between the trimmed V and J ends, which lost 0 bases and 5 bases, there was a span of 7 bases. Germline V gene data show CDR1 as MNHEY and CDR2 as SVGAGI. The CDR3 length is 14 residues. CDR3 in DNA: TGTGCCAGCAGTTACTCGGTAGAAACCGGGGAGCTGTTTTTT. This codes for CASSYSVETGELFF.

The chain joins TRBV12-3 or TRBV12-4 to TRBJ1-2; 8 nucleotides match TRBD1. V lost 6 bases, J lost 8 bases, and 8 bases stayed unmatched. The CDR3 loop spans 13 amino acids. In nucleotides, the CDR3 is TGTGCCAGCAGCCCGGACAGGGAGTACGGCTACACCTTC. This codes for CASSPDREYGYTF.

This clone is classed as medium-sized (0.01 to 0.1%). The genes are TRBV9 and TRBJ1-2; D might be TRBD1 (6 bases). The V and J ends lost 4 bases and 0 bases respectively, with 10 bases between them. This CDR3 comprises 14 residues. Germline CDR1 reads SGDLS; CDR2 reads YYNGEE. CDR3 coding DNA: TGTGCCAGCAGCCCGGGGGGGCCTAACTATGGCTACACCTTC. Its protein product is CASSPGGPNYGYTF.